These 20 T cell receptor beta chains share one sample of origin, sequenced in a study of cytomegalovirus exposure and HLA in healthy donors. The study ran its PCR with 60 Vbeta and 13 Jbeta primers. This table comes from immunoSEQ multiplex PCR, and its TCRdb copy is limited to in-frame clones, with some not included. The sample has around 150,000 clones, around 84% seen once. The sequenced material came from PBMCs. All receptors come from a woman in her thirties or forties in good health and CMV-seronegative.

In this sample, this clone turned up a few times. The chain employs TRBV19 and TRBJ1-1, with 8 bases lining up with TRBD1. Trimming at V came to 5 bases and at J to 3 bases, leaving 5 bases not matched to a gene. This CDR3 spans 14 amino acids. Germline values: CDR1 LNHDA, CDR2 SQIVND (reference sequence). CDR3 sequence: CASSAGQEHTEAFF. CDR3 coding DNA: TGTGCCAGTAGTGCGGGACAGGAACACACTGAAGCTTTCTTT.

The rearrangement uses TRBV5-1 and TRBJ2-6; 8 positions match TRBD2. The CDR3 is 18 amino acids. With 0 bases clipped from V and 0 bases from J, the junction kept 5 bases outside the gene matches. In germline, CDR1 is SGHRS, CDR2 YFSETQ. The CDR3, as DNA: TGCGCCAGCAGCTTGGCGGGGGGGCCCCGCTCTGGGGCCAACGTCCTGACTTTC. This gives the protein CASSLAGGPRSGANVLTF.

The chain couples TRBV15 to TRBJ2-3, with D unclear. Germline V CDR1 and CDR2: LNHNV, YYDKDF (reference sequence). The CDR3 sequence is 15 residues long. The ends were cut back, 0 bases at V and 2 bases at J, with 9 bases in the middle. DNA for the CDR3: TGTGCCACCAGCAGAGAGGGCCGAAACACAGATACGCAGTATTTT. It codes for CATSREGRNTDTQYF.

This chain links TRBV6-1 with TRBJ1-6, with D possibly TRBD1 on 5 matching bases. CDR3 length: 12 residues. Germline V gene lookup returns CDR1 MNHNS and CDR2 SASEGT. V was shortened by 7 bases and J by 9 bases, with 10 bases between the two germline ends. The CDR3 nucleotides read TGTGCCAGCAAATACCAGGGTTCACCCCTCCACTTT. It is translated as CASKYQGSPLHF.

This clone came up once. The CDR3 DNA reads TGTGCCAGCAGCCGGGTTAACTATGGCTACACCTTC. Translating it yields CASSRVNYGYTF. The rearrangement links TRBV6-5 to TRBJ1-2; D gene ambiguous. The CDR3 consists of 12 residues. The V and J ends lost 6 bases and 1 base respectively, with 6 bases between them. CDR1 and CDR2 (germline): MNHEY, SVGAGI.

The chain is built from TRBV6-5 and TRBJ1-2, with 7 bases aligning to TRBD1. CDR1 and CDR2 from the germline V gene are MNHEY and SVGAGI. V lost 4 bases to trimming and J lost 8 bases; unmatched junction nucleotides: 13. The CDR3 is made up of 15 amino acids. The CDR3 DNA follows: TGTGCCAGCAGTTGGGGGACAGTGGGGAGAGGCGGCTACACCTTC. Its protein is CASSWGTVGRGGYTF.

The chain couples TRBV7-3 to TRBJ2-1, with 10 bases matching TRBD2. Germline assignment: CDR1 SGHTA and CDR2 FQGTGA. The CDR3 totals 17 residues. V shed 5 bases and J 4 bases; nucleotides not matched to a gene: 11. CDR3: CASSPTNSGGSYNEQFF. DNA of the CDR3: TGTGCCAGCAGCCCAACCAATAGCGGGGGGTCTTACAATGAGCAGTTCTTC.

The chain has TRBV7-2 and TRBJ2-3; 10 nucleotides match TRBD2. This CDR3 is built from 15 residues. J lost 6 bases, V lost 5 bases, and 8 bases had no gene match. Germline V CDR1 and CDR2: SGHTA, FQGNSA. The CDR3 sequence: CASSISGGQPDTQYF. CDR3 coding DNA: TGTGCCAGCAGCATTAGCGGGGGGCAGCCGGATACGCAGTATTTT.

V is TRBV6-5 and J is TRBJ1-1, with 7 nucleotides matching TRBD1. CDR1 and CDR2 from the germline V gene are MNHEY and SVGAGI. CDR3 length: 13 amino acids. V lost 10 bases and J lost 5; bases outside the gene matches: 10. CDR3 residues: CATLTRGRTEAFF. The DNA of the CDR3 is TGTGCCACACTCACAAGGGGGCGAACTGAAGCTTTCTTT.

This clone was detected a few times. The genes are TRBV25-1 and TRBJ2-4; 9 bases line up with TRBD1. Trimming removed 2 bases from V and 10 bases from J; junction bases left unmatched: 9. CDR1 is MGHDK, CDR2 SYGVNS, per germline. The CDR3 extends over 15 amino acids. The CDR3 DNA sequence: TGTGCCAGCAGTGAAAGGCCCGGGGACAGGGAAATTCAGTACTTC. It is translated as CASSERPGDREIQYF.

The chain has TRBV6-1 and TRBJ1-2; possible D gene TRBD1, 5 bases. Trimming took off 2 bases at V and 4 bases at J, with 14 bases between the two ends. The CDR3 extends over 15 amino acids. Germline V gives CDR1 MNHNS, CDR2 SASEGT. As DNA, the CDR3 is TGTGCCAGCAGTGAATTACCGACAGTTCGCTATGGCTACACCTTC. This gives the protein CASSELPTVRYGYTF.

V gene TRBV7-2 combines with J gene TRBJ2-5; D is possibly TRBD1 (6 bases). Germline V lookup: CDR1 SGHTA, CDR2 FQGNSA. CDR3 length: 13 residues. V was cut by 1 base and J by 4 bases, with 7 bases left in between. CDR3 sequence: CASSLGGGETQYF. DNA of the CDR3: TGTGCCAGCAGCTTAGGAGGGGGAGAGACCCAGTACTTC.

This clone showed up just once. This rearrangement joins TRBV7-2 to TRBJ1-6; maybe TRBD1 (5 bases). The V gene lost 3 bases and the J gene lost 7 bases, with 13 bases spanning the gap. The CDR3 extends over 15 amino acids. Germline V gene sequence: CDR1 SGHTA, CDR2 FQGNSA. The CDR3 DNA sequence: TGTGCCAGCAGCTTTCGGAGGGGTGGGAATTCACCCCTCCACTTT. As protein: CASSFRRGGNSPLHF.

CDR3 bases: TGTGCCAGCAGTATCACTAGCAACACCGGGGAGCTGTTTTTT. This sequence encodes CASSITSNTGELFF. The chain couples TRBV2 to TRBJ2-2, with a tentative D call TRBD2 (6 bases). V lost 5 bases and J 2 bases, leaving 9 bases between the germline ends. The CDR3 length is 14 residues. The germline V gene encodes CDR1 SNHLY and CDR2 FYNNEI.

A single count supports this clone. The V call is TRBV13, the J call TRBJ2-7; the D gene is possibly TRBD1 (6 bases). In germline, CDR1 is PRHDT, CDR2 FYEKMQ (reference sequence). The CDR3 is made up of 19 amino acids. Trimming left V 1 base short and J 2 bases short, with 24 bases between. CDR3 bases: TGTGCCAGCAGCTTAGTGGGTCTCGGGACACAGCTTAAAACCTACGAGCAGTACTTC. Residues: CASSLVGLGTQLKTYEQYF.

The chain employs TRBV2 and TRBJ2-1; 7 bases fit TRBD2. The CDR3 is 14 residues long. CDR1 is SNHLY and CDR2 is FYNNEI in the germline V gene. V trimming: 6 bases; J trimming: 4 bases; junction bases outside the gene matches: 6. Here the CDR3 DNA reads TGTGCCAGCAGCGTACTAGCGCGATACAATGAGCAGTTCTTC. Translation: CASSVLARYNEQFF. The whole variable domain, filled in from reference TRBV2 and TRBJ2-1, reads EPEVTQTPSHQVTQMGQEVILRCVPISNHLYFYWYRQILGQKVEFLVSFYNNEISEKSEIFDDQFSVERPDGSNFTLKIRSTKLEDSAMYFCASSVLARYNEQFFGPGTRLTVL.

This clone was detected only a few times. The J gene is TRBJ1-2, the V gene TRBV14; D perhaps matches TRBD1 (5 bases). CDR1 SGHDN and CDR2 FVKESK come from the germline V gene. V was clipped by 4 bases and J by 0 bases, with 12 bases between them. This CDR3 spans 15 amino acids. The CDR3, as DNA: TGTGCCAGCAGCCGGGGAGGGACGTCTAACTATGGCTACACCTTC. This encodes CASSRGGTSNYGYTF.

This chain joins TRBV5-8 and TRBJ1-6; a possible D gene is TRBD1 (6 bases). There are 14 residues in the CDR3. The germline V and J ends were trimmed by 2 bases and 9 bases, with 12 bases remaining between them. Germline V gene sequence: CDR1 SGHTS, CDR2 YDEGEE. The CDR3 loop is CASSFLTRGSPLHF. Written as DNA, the CDR3 is TGTGCCAGCAGCTTCTTGACCAGGGGTTCACCCCTCCACTTT.

CDR3 nucleotides: TGCAGCGTTGTCAGGGTGATTGAAGCTTTCTTT. The encoded protein is CSVVRVIEAFF. The chain couples TRBV29-1 to TRBJ1-1; perhaps TRBD1 as D (5 bases). CDR3 length: 11 residues. V was trimmed by 4 bases and J by 7 bases, leaving 10 bases between them. CDR1 is SQVTM, CDR2 ANQGSEA, per germline.

The V gene is TRBV5-8, the J gene TRBJ2-3; 12 positions match TRBD2. Germline V CDR1 and CDR2: SGHTS, YDEGEE. The V and J ends lost 2 bases and 4 bases, in that order; junction bases with no gene match: 2. The CDR3 has 15 residues. The CDR3 DNA reads TGTGCCAGCAGCTTTCTAGCGGGGGGGCCAGATACGCAGTATTTT. Translation gives CASSFLAGGPDTQYF.